The 3 T cell receptor beta chains in this list originate from one sample, sequenced in a study of blood T cells in healthy people across ages (dated by TCRdb to between 2015 and 2016). To prepare the library, 5' RACE was applied. Sequencing instrument: Illumina HiSeq 2500. A second PCR of about 6 to 12 cycles was run with a J-beta primer mix and a sample-barcoded 5' primer. The public reads were run again by TCRdb, first through fastp at Q25 and then through MiXCR, and only productive beta chains were kept. Rows with a matching CDR3 protein are joined into one entry that keeps the most common DNA and genes. The table for this sample lists around 990,000 distinct CDR3 sequences; under 30% of them were counted only once. Together, the top ten hold approximately 0.71% of the sample. The same specimen was also included in a second study, on T cells of mothers and their children.

The sample was blood. All receptors come from a girl aged 2-9 years in good health.

The chain has TRBV7-9 and TRBJ2-5; D not resolved. Matching the DNA end better, TRBJ2-7 makes the J call doubtful. The germline V gene has CDR1 SEHNR and CDR2 FQNEAQ (reference sequence). The CDR3 runs to 13 residues. The CDR3 is CASSPSTSYEQYF. The CDR3 nucleotides are TGTGCCAGCAGCCCTTCCACATCCTACGAGCAGTACTTC.

This rearrangement joins TRBV25-1 to TRBJ2-5; D gene ambiguous. The CDR3 has 15 residues. Looked up from germline, CDR1 is MGHDK and CDR2 is SYGVNS. V was clipped by 4 bases and J by 4 bases, with 16 bases between them. The CDR3 region is CASSGRDFSLETQYF. The CDR3 nucleotides are TGTGCCAGCAGTGGAAGAGACTTTTCATTAGAGACCCAGTACTTC.

The genes are TRBV10-3 and TRBJ2-3; TRBD2 agrees at 7 bases. V dropped 10 bases and J dropped 4; count of bases not matched to a gene: 8. There are 13 residues in the CDR3. The germline V gene encodes CDR1 ENHRY and CDR2 SYGVKD. CDR3 sequence: CATLAGPADTQYF. The CDR3 nucleotides are TGTGCCACCTTAGCGGGCCCCGCAGATACGCAGTATTTT.